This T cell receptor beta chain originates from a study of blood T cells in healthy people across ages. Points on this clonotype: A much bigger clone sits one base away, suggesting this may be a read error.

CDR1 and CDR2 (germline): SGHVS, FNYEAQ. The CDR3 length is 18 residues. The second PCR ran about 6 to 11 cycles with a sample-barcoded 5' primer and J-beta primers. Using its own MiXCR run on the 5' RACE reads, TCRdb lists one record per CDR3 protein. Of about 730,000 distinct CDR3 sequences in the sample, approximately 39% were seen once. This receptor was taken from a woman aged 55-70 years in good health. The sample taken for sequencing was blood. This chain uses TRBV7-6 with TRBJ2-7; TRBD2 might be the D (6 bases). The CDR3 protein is CASSLATLSGTGAYERYF. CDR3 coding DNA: TGTGCCAGCAGCTTAGCTACACTCTCCGGGACGGGAGCCTACGAGCGGTACTTC.